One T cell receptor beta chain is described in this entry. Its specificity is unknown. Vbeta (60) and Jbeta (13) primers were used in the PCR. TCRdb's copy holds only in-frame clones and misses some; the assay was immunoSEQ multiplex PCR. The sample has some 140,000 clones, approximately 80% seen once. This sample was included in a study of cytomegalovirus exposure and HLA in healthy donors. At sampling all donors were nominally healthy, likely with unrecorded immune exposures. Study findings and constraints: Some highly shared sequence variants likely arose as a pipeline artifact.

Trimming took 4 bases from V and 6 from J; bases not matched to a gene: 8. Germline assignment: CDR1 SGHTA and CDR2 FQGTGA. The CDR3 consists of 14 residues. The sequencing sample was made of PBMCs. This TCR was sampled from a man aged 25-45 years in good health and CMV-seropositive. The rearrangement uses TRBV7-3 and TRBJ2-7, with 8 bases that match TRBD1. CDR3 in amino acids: CASSSRTQGAEQYF. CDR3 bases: TGTGCCAGCAGCTCCCGGACCCAGGGGGCCGAGCAGTACTTC.